One and the same sample provided the 29 T cell receptor beta chains below, sequenced in a study of blood T cell repertoires in COVID-19. Some clones are missing from TCRdb's copy, which holds only in-frame ones; the method was immunoSEQ multiplex PCR. The data show about 120,000 clones, 82% seen once. Sequenced sample: peripheral blood. All receptors derive from a woman in her 70s with acute or convalescent COVID-19.

The rearrangement uses TRBV7-2 and TRBJ1-6; tentative D call: TRBD1 (6 bases). Germline V gene sequence: CDR1 SGHTA, CDR2 FQGNSA. V lost 4 bases to trimming and J lost 8 bases, with 12 bases between them. The CDR3 contains 14 residues. CDR3 nucleotides: TGTGCCAGCAGCTCCCAGGGGAGGGATTCACCCCTCCACTTT. This gives the protein CASSSQGRDSPLHF.

V usage is TRBV4-2 and J usage is TRBJ1-2; 8 nucleotides agree with TRBD1. From germline, CDR1 is LGHNA and CDR2 YNFKEQ. This CDR3 is built from 14 residues. The ends lost 4 bases at V and 6 bases at J; junction bases unmatched: 7. CDR3 sequence reads: CASSPQGQVDGYTF. The DNA for the CDR3 is TGTGCCAGCAGCCCCCAGGGACAGGTGGATGGCTACACCTTC.

V gene TRBV10-3 combines with J gene TRBJ2-1; D is possibly TRBD2 (6 bases). This CDR3 contains 17 residues. Germline CDR1 and CDR2: ENHRY and SYGVKD. Between the trimmed V and J ends, which lost 4 bases and 0 bases, there was a span of 16 bases. The CDR3 DNA reads TGTGCCATCAGTGGGACTACAACCGCCTACTCCTACAATGAGCAGTTCTTC. Protein sequence: CAISGTTTAYSYNEQFF.

The rearrangement uses TRBV5-1 and TRBJ2-6; D uncertain. CDR1 is SGHRS, CDR2 YFSETQ, per germline. The CDR3 is 16 amino acids. V was clipped by 0 bases and J by 0 bases, with 7 bases between them. For the CDR3, the DNA is TGCGCCAGCAGCTTGGGACAAGCCTCTGGGGCCAACGTCCTGACTTTC. It yields the protein CASSLGQASGANVLTF.

Comment on this clone: Other DNA sequences in this sample translate to the same CDR3. This chain connects TRBV6-5 to TRBJ2-7; 7 positions agree with TRBD1. Germline loops: CDR1 MNHEY, CDR2 SVGAGI. The CDR3 extends over 14 amino acids. With V trimmed by 4 bases and J by 6 bases, 9 bases remained unmatched. The CDR3 region has the DNA TGTGCCAGCAGTTGGGTACAGGGGCCTGGCGAGCAGTACTTC. Translation: CASSWVQGPGEQYF.

This clone came up once. The rearrangement links TRBV29-1 to TRBJ2-2, with TRBD1 matching over 11 bases. The CDR3 length is 15 residues. With V trimmed by 5 bases and J by 0 bases, 2 bases remained unmatched. The V gene's germline CDR1 is SQVTM and CDR2 ANQGSEA. The chain's CDR3 is CSVPGQGANTGELFF. The CDR3 bases are TGCAGCGTTCCGGGACAGGGGGCGAACACCGGGGAGCTGTTTTTT.

Only one count was recorded for this clone. This chain links TRBV7-2 with TRBJ2-5, with 9 bases lining up with TRBD2. CDR1 is SGHTA, CDR2 FQGNSA, per germline. The CDR3 runs to 16 residues. The trim removed 1 base at V and 1 base at J, leaving 4 bases unmatched. The CDR3 coding sequence is TGTGCCAGCAGCTTAGGCCTAGCGGGAACCCAAGAGACCCAGTACTTC. Residues: CASSLGLAGTQETQYF.

This rearrangement joins TRBV10-1 to TRBJ1-1; 8 nucleotides line up with TRBD1. Germline V lookup: CDR1 WNHNN, CDR2 SYGVQD (reference sequence). Trimming took 3 bases from V and 1 from J; bases not matched to a gene: 7. The CDR3 sequence is 16 residues long. The CDR3 sequence: CASSDGAGGKNTEAFF. CDR3 in DNA: TGCGCCAGCAGTGATGGGGCAGGGGGCAAGAACACTGAAGCTTTCTTT.

This clone occurred a few times. In DNA form, the CDR3 reads TGTGCCAGCACCCTGGGCAGGGGGCAAGGCACAGATACGCAGTATTTT. Amino acid sequence: CASTLGRGQGTDTQYF. The rearrangement joins TRBV5-4 to TRBJ2-3; 8 positions agree with TRBD1. The CDR3 loop spans 16 amino acids. Germline V gene lookup returns CDR1 SGHNT and CDR2 YYREEE (reference sequence). J was trimmed by 1 base and V by 6 bases; bases with no gene match: 10.

This chain joins TRBV6-2 or TRBV6-3 and TRBJ2-6; 8 nucleotides line up with TRBD1. The junction had 3 bases not matched to a gene; V was cut back by 2 bases and J by 0 bases. CDR3 length equals 17 residues. Germline CDR1 MNHEY, CDR2 SVGEGT. The CDR3 protein is CASSYETGDSGANVLTF. For the CDR3, the DNA is TGTGCCAGCAGTTACGAGACAGGGGACTCTGGGGCCAACGTCCTGACTTTC.

The chain links TRBV14 to TRBJ1-4; possible D gene TRBD1, 5 bases. The CDR3 extends over 15 amino acids. The V gene lost 2 bases and the J gene lost 5 bases, with 12 bases spanning the gap. Germline CDR1 SGHDN, CDR2 FVKESK. The CDR3 reads CASSQPATENEKLFF. For the CDR3, the DNA is TGTGCCAGCAGCCAACCGGCGACAGAGAATGAAAAACTGTTTTTT. The variable domain in full, completed from reference TRBV14 and TRBJ1-4, reads EAGVTQFPSHSVIEKGQTVTLRCDPISGHDNLYWYRRVMGKEIKFLLHFVKESKQDESGMPNNRFLAERTGGTYSTLKVQPAELEDSGVYFCASSQPATENEKLFFGSGTQLSVL.

CDR3 amino acids: CASSQATSGEQYF. The DNA of the CDR3 is TGTGCCAGCAGCCAAGCGACTAGCGGGGAGCAGTACTTC. The chain combines TRBV3-1 (or the pseudogene TRBV3-2) with TRBJ2-7, with 10 bases matching TRBD2. Per the germline V gene, CDR1 is LGHDT and CDR2 is YNNKEL (reference sequence). The CDR3 length is 13 residues. V lost 1 base to trimming and J lost 7 bases; unmatched junction nucleotides: 1.

The rearrangement uses TRBV18 and TRBJ1-3; 9 nucleotides align to TRBD1. The germline CDR1 and CDR2 sequences are KGHSH and LQKENI. V was pared by 8 bases and J by 3 bases, with 8 bases of the junction left unmatched. This CDR3 comprises 15 residues. CDR3 coding DNA: TGTGCCAGCCCGCACCGACAGGGGGTTGGAAACACCATATATTTT. This encodes CASPHRQGVGNTIYF.

This clone was observed once. V gene TRBV11-3 combines with J gene TRBJ2-1; TRBD2 aligns across 9 bases. Germline loops: CDR1 SGHNT, CDR2 YENEEA. V lost 1 base, J lost 1 base, and 5 bases stayed unmatched. This CDR3 has 17 residues. For the CDR3, the DNA is TGTGCCAGCAGCTTAGGCACTAGCGGGCCTTCCTACAATGAGCAGTTCTTC. This sequence encodes CASSLGTSGPSYNEQFF.

This clone was picked up one time. The chain uses TRBV7-2 and TRBJ1-2; a possible D gene is TRBD1 (5 bases). The CDR3 sequence is 15 residues long. Germline V CDR1 and CDR2: SGHTA, FQGNSA. Trimming cost V 1 base and J 8 bases, with 17 bases left between them. The CDR3: CASSLDQGMIWGYTF. The CDR3 DNA reads TGTGCCAGCAGCTTAGACCAGGGCATGATCTGGGGCTACACCTTC.

This clone was observed a single time. This chain connects TRBV4-2 to TRBJ1-1, with D possibly matching TRBD1 (5 bases). CDR3 length: 16 amino acids. Germline V gene sequence: CDR1 LGHNA, CDR2 YNFKEQ. Between the trimmed V and J ends, which lost 0 bases and 5 bases, there was a span of 16 bases. CDR3 sequence: CASSQDGGRGGTEAFF. The CDR3 nucleotides are TGTGCCAGCAGCCAAGACGGGGGTCGGGGAGGTACTGAAGCTTTCTTT.

The rearrangement uses TRBV5-6 and TRBJ1-3, with D uncertain. Trimming took off 6 bases at V and 4 bases at J, with 17 bases between the two ends. This CDR3 region has 15 residues. CDR1 SGHDT and CDR2 YYEEEE come from the germline V gene. The CDR3 is CASMWRKGGGNTIYF. The CDR3 coding sequence is TGTGCCAGCATGTGGAGGAAAGGCGGGGGAAACACCATATATTTT.

The chain joins TRBV7-9 to TRBJ1-2, with 7 positions matching TRBD1. Germline CDR1 is SEHNR and CDR2 is FQNEAQ (reference sequence). V gave up 6 bases and J gave up 1 base; unmatched junction bases: 5. CDR3 length: 14 amino acids. DNA for the CDR3: TGTGCCAGCAGGACTACAGGGGATAACTATGGCTACACCTTC. Translating it yields CASRTTGDNYGYTF.

The CDR3 coding sequence is TGTGCCAGTAGTGACGGACAGACTAATTCACCCCTCCACTTT. Its translation is CASSDGQTNSPLHF. This chain connects TRBV19 to TRBJ1-6; D is perhaps TRBD1 (6 bases). The CDR3 spans 14 residues. Germline-derived CDR1 and CDR2 are LNHDA and SQIVND (reference sequence). V lost 5 bases and J 6 bases, leaving 11 bases between the germline ends.

This clone was observed a few times. This chain links TRBV5-6 with TRBJ2-5; D is possibly TRBD2 (6 bases). V was trimmed by 3 bases and J by 6 bases, leaving 9 bases between them. This CDR3 is built from 12 residues. Germline assignment: CDR1 SGHDT and CDR2 YYEEEE. The CDR3 sequence: CASSSGLQTQYF. The CDR3 bases are TGTGCCAGCAGCTCGGGACTCCAGACCCAGTACTTC.

The gene calls are TRBV19 and TRBJ2-7; D perhaps matches TRBD2 (5 bases). V shed 3 bases and J shed 3 bases, with 12 bases lying between them. The V gene's germline CDR1 is LNHDA and CDR2 SQIVND (reference sequence). The CDR3 is 14 amino acids. The CDR3 DNA sequence: TGTGCCAGTAGTATTTCAGCCGGAGGCTACGAGCAGTACTTC. Translating gives CASSISAGGYEQYF.

The chain joins TRBV27 to TRBJ1-4; D possibly corresponds to TRBD1 (5 bases). CDR1 and CDR2 (germline): MNHEY, SMNVEV (reference sequence). The CDR3 has 15 amino acids. V lost 3 bases and J lost 10, with 18 bases in between. The CDR3 is CASSLGTGSTGKLFF. CDR3 sequence (DNA): TGTGCCAGCAGTTTGGGTACCGGGAGTACAGGAAAACTGTTTTTT. The full variable domain, rest sourced from reference TRBV27 and TRBJ1-4, is EAQVTQNPRYLITVTGKKLTVTCSQNMNHEYMSWYRQDPGLGLRQIYYSMNVEVTDKGDVPEGYKVSRKEKRNFPLILESPSPNQTSLYFCASSLGTGSTGKLFFGSGTQLSVL.

This clone appeared a single time. The chain combines TRBV6-6 with TRBJ1-1; D gene ambiguous. The length of the CDR3 is 11 residues. CDR1 is MNHNY and CDR2 is SVGAGI in the germline V gene (reference sequence). Deletions cut 4 bases from V and 12 bases from J, with 12 bases between. The CDR3: CASSFDRVPFF. CDR3 in DNA: TGTGCCAGCAGTTTTGATCGCGTCCCTTTCTTT.

The rearrangement uses TRBV11-2 and TRBJ2-1; D unclear. CDR3 size: 14 residues. Germline loops: CDR1 SGHAT, CDR2 FQNNGV. V lost 4 bases to trimming and J lost 5 bases, with 12 bases between them. The DNA of the CDR3 is TGTGCCAGCAGCTCACCCGACTGGGACAATGAGCAGTTCTTC. Translated: CASSSPDWDNEQFF.

This clone turned up a few times. The V gene is TRBV11-2, the J gene TRBJ2-7; D is possibly TRBD1 (6 bases). The CDR3 contains 13 residues. The germline V and J ends were trimmed by 1 base and 6 bases, with 10 bases remaining between them. From germline, CDR1 is SGHAT and CDR2 FQNNGV. The CDR3 is CASSLGVRGEQYF. For the CDR3, the DNA is TGTGCCAGCAGCTTAGGTGTCAGGGGCGAGCAGTACTTC.

The J gene is TRBJ1-1, the V gene TRBV10-3; no firm D call. This CDR3 spans 13 amino acids. The V gene's germline CDR1 is ENHRY and CDR2 SYGVKD. V was trimmed by 11 bases and J by 2 bases, leaving 15 bases between them. Written as DNA, the CDR3 is TGTGCCCACAAACACGAGACTAACACTGAAGCTTTCTTT. Translation: CAHKHETNTEAFF.

The chain uses TRBV30 and TRBJ2-7; 8 bases match TRBD1. Per germline, CDR1 GTSNPN and CDR2 SVGIG (reference sequence). CDR3 length: 12 amino acids. Trimming at V came to 8 bases and at J to 2 bases, leaving 5 bases not matched to a gene. CDR3 bases: TGTGCCCATCGACAGGGGACCTACGAGCAGTACTTC. Its translation: CAHRQGTYEQYF.

This chain connects TRBV7-8 to TRBJ1-2, with D perhaps matching TRBD1 (6 bases). V lost 5 bases and J lost 7, with 14 bases in between. The CDR3 covers 13 residues. Per germline, CDR1 SGHVS and CDR2 FQNEAQ. The CDR3 DNA follows: TGTGCCAGCAGCACCGACAGGAGGTCTGGCTACACCTTC. It specifies CASSTDRRSGYTF. The full variable domain, completed using reference TRBV7-8 and TRBJ1-2, is GAGVSQSPRYKVAKRGQDVALRCDPISGHVSLFWYQQALGQGPEFLTYFQNEAQLDKSGLPSDRFFAERPEGSVSTLKIQRTQQEDSAVYLCASSTDRRSGYTFGSGTRLTVV.

The chain employs TRBV20-1 and TRBJ1-4; no definite D call. The CDR3 is made up of 17 amino acids. V was clipped by 3 bases and J by 1 base, with 18 bases between them. Germline values: CDR1 DFQATT, CDR2 SNEGSKA (reference sequence). The CDR3 nucleotides read TGCAGTGCTAGTCATGGTTTACAGTATAGAACTAATGAAAAACTGTTTTTT. Amino acids: CSASHGLQYRTNEKLFF.